This T cell receptor beta chain was found in a study of pediatric ulcerative colitis. Worth noting for this clone: The target antigen is unknown.

The rectum was sampled with one to two pinch biopsies at colonoscopy. Controls: normal colonoscopy findings, no IBD within the following year. The repertoire was sequenced with immunoSEQ multiplex PCR; TCRdb's copy has only in-frame clones and lacks some. The sample lists more than 9,000 clones, roughly four fifths occurring once. The CDR3 contains 14 residues. V lost 8 bases, J lost 2 bases, and 5 bases stayed unmatched. CDR1 MGHDK and CDR2 SYGVNS come from the germline V gene. Regarding the study as a whole: Compared with controls, ulcerative colitis showed greater blood-rectum clone sharing.

The source of this sequence is a girl under 18 who was a control in a study of pediatric ulcerative colitis. The V and J genes are TRBV25-1 and TRBJ2-3, with 9 bases fitting TRBD1. The sequencing input was gut tissue. In nucleotides, the CDR3 is TGTGCCAGCTGGACAGGGGACTTCACAGATACGCAGTATTTT. This translates into CASWTGDFTDTQYF.